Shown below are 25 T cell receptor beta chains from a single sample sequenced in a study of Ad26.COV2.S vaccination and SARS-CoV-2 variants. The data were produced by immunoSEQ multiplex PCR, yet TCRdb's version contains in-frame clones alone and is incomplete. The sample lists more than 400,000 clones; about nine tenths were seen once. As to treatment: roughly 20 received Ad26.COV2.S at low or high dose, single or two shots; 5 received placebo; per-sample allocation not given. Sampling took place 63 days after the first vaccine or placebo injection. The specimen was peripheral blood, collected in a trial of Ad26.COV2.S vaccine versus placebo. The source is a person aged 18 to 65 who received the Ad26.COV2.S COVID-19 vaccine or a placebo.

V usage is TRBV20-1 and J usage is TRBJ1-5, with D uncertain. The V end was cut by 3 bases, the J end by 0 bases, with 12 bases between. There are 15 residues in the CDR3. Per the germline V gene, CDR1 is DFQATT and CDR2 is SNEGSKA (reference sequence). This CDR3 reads CSASVTVDSNQPQHF. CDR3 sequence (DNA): TGCAGTGCTAGTGTGACGGTAGATAGCAATCAGCCCCAGCATTTT.

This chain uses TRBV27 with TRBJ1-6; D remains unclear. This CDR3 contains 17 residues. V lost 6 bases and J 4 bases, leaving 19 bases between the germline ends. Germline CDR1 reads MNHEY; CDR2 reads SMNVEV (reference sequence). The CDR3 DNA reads TGTGCCAGCAGGGATTCGAGTCGGACTGGGTATAATTCACCCCTCCACTTT. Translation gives CASRDSSRTGYNSPLHF.

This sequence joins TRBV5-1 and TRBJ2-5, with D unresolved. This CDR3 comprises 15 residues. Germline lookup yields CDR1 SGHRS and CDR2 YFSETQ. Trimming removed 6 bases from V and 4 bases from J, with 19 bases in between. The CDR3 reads CASKSGDKLAETQYF. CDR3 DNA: TGCGCCAGCAAGTCCGGAGATAAGCTCGCAGAGACCCAGTACTTC.

CDR3: CAYKGPDRYTDTQYF. CDR3 bases: TGTGCCTACAAGGGACCTGACAGGTACACAGATACGCAGTATTTT. V usage is TRBV27 and J usage is TRBJ2-3; D is perhaps TRBD1 (6 bases). This CDR3 has 15 amino acids. Germline CDR1 MNHEY, CDR2 SMNVEV (reference sequence). Deletions cut 11 bases from V and 2 bases from J, with 20 bases between.

The CDR3 DNA reads TGTGCCACCAGCAGGGGGCCAACAGAGACCCAGTACTTC. Amino acids: CATSRGPTETQYF. The J gene is TRBJ2-5, the V gene TRBV24-1; 8 bases line up with TRBD1. Losses at the gene ends were 7 bases for V and 4 bases for J; bases not matched to a gene: 4. The CDR3 sequence is 13 residues long. In germline, CDR1 is KGHDR, CDR2 SFDVKD.

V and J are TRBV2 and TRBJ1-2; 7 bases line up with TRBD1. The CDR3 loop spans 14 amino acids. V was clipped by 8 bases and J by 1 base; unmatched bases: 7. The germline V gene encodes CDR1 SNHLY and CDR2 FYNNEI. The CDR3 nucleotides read TGTGCCAGCGGCCCTCAGGGGGGTAACTATGGCTACACCTTC. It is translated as CASGPQGGNYGYTF.

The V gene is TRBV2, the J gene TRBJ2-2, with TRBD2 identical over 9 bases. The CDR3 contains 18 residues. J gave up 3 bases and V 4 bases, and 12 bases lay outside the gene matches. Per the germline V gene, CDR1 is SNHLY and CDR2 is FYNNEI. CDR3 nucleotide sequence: TGTGCCAGCAGTGGAAGACTAGCGGCCTCGAAGGACACCGGGGAGCTGTTTTTT. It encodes CASSGRLAASKDTGELFF.

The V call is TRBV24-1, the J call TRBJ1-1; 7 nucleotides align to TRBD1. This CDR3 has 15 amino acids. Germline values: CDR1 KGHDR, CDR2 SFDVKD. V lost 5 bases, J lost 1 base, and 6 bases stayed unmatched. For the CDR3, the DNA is TGTGCCACCAGTGGACTCAGGGGGAAGAACACTGAAGCTTTCTTT. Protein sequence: CATSGLRGKNTEAFF.

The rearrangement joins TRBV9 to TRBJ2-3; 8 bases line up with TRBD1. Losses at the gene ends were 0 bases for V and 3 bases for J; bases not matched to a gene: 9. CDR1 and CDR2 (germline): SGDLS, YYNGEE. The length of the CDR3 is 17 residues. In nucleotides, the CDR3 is TGTGCCAGCAGCGTAGGGTCCTCGACAGGGGCTACAGATACGCAGTATTTT. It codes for CASSVGSSTGATDTQYF.

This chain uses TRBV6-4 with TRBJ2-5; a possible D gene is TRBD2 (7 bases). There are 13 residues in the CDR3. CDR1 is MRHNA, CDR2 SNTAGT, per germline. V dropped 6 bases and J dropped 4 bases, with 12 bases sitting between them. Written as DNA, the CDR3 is TGTGCCAGCAGCCGAAGGGGGGGAGAGACCCAGTACTTC. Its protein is CASSRRGGETQYF.

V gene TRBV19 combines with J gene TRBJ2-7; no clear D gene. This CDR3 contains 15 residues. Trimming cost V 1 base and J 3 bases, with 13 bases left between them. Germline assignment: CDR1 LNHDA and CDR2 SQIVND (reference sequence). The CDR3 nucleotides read TGTGCCAGTAGTATAGCCCATTCACCGGGCTACGAGCAGTACTTC. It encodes CASSIAHSPGYEQYF.

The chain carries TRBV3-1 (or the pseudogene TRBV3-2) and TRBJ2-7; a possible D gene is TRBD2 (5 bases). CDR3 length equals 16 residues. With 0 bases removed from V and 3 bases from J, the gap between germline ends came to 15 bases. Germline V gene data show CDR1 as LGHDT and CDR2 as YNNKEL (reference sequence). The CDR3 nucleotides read TGTGCCAGCAGCCAAGATGGAGGACTGAGGTTCTACGAGCAGTACTTC. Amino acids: CASSQDGGLRFYEQYF.

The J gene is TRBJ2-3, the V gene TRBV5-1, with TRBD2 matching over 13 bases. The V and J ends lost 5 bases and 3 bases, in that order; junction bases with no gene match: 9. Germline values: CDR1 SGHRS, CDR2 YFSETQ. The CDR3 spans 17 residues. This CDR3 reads CASRPLAGGQMTDTQYF. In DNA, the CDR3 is TGCGCCAGCAGGCCACTAGCGGGAGGGCAAATGACAGATACGCAGTATTTT.

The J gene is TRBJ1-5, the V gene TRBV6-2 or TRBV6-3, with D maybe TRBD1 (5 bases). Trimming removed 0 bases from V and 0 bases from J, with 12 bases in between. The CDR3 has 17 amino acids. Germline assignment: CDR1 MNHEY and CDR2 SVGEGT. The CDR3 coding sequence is TGTGCCAGCAGTTACTCCGGTCAGGGTTATAGCAATCAGCCCCAGCATTTT. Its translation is CASSYSGQGYSNQPQHF.

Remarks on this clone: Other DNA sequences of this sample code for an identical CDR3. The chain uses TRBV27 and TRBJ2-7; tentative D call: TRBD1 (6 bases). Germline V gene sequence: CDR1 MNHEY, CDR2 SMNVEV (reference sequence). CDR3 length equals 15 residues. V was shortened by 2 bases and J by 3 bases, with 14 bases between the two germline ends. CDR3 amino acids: CASSLSLQGSYEQYF. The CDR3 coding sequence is TGTGCCAGCAGTTTAAGTTTGCAGGGGAGCTACGAGCAGTACTTC.

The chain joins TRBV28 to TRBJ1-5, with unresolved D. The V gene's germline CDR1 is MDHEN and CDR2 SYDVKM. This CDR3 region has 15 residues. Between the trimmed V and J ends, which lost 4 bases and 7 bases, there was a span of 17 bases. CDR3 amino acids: CASSSGTSNWQPQHF. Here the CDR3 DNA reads TGTGCCAGCAGTTCGGGTACTTCTAATTGGCAGCCCCAGCATTTT.

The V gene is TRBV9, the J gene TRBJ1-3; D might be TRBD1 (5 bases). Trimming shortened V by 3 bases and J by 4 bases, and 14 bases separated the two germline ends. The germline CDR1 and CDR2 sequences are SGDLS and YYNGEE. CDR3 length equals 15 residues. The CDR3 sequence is CASSEPQGGGNTIYF. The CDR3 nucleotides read TGTGCCAGCAGCGAGCCCCAGGGAGGAGGAAACACCATATATTTT.

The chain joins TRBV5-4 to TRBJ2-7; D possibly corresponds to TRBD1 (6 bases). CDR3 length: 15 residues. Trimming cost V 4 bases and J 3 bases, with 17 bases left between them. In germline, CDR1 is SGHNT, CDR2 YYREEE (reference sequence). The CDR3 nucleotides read TGTGCCAGCAGCCCCATGAGGGGGAACGTCTACGAGCAGTACTTC. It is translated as CASSPMRGNVYEQYF.

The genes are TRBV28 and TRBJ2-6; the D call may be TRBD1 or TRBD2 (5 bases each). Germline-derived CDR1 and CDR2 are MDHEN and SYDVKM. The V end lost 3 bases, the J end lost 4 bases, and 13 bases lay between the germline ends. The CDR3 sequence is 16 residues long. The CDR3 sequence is CASSFPPGTGANVLTF. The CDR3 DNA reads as TGTGCCAGCAGTTTCCCACCAGGGACCGGGGCCAACGTCCTGACTTTC.

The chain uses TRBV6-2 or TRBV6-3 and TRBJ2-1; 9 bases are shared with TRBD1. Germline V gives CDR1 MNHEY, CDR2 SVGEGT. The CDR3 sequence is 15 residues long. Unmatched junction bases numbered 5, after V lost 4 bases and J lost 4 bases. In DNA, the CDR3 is TGTGCCAGCAGTTCACAGGGGGCGCAGTACAATGAGCAGTTCTTC. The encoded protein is CASSSQGAQYNEQFF.

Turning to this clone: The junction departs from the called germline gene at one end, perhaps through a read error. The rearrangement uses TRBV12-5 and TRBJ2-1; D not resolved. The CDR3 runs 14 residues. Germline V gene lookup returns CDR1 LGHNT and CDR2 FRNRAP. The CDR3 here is CASGLGPSFNEQFF. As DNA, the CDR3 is TGTGCTAGTGGTTTGGGACCGTCCTTCAATGAGCAGTTCTTC.

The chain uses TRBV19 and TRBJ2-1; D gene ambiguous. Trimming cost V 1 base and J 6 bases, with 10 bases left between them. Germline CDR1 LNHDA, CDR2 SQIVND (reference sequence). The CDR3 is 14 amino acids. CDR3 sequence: CASSIVFRTNEQFF. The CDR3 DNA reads TGTGCCAGTAGTATAGTTTTTCGGACCAATGAGCAGTTCTTC.

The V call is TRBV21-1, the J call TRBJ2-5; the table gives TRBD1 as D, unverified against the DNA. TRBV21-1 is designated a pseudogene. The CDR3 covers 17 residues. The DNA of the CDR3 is TGTGCCAGCAGCCCGGCCCACAGGGTAGGGAACCAAGAGACCCAGTACTTC. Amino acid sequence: CASSPAHRVGNQETQYF.

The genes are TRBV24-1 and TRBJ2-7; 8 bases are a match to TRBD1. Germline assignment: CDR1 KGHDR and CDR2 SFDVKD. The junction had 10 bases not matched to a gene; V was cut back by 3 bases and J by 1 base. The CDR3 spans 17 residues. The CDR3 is CATSDPGGTGGSYEQYF. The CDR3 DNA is TGTGCCACCAGTGATCCTGGAGGGACAGGAGGTTCCTACGAGCAGTACTTC.

The CDR3 DNA reads TGTGCCAGCAGTCCTAGGGACAGGGGAGAGACCCAGTACTTC. Translation: CASSPRDRGETQYF. The V call is TRBV27, the J call TRBJ2-5; 10 nucleotides match TRBD1. Germline V CDR1 and CDR2: MNHEY, SMNVEV (reference sequence). This CDR3 region has 14 residues. Trimming at V came to 5 bases and at J to 4 bases, leaving 4 bases not matched to a gene.